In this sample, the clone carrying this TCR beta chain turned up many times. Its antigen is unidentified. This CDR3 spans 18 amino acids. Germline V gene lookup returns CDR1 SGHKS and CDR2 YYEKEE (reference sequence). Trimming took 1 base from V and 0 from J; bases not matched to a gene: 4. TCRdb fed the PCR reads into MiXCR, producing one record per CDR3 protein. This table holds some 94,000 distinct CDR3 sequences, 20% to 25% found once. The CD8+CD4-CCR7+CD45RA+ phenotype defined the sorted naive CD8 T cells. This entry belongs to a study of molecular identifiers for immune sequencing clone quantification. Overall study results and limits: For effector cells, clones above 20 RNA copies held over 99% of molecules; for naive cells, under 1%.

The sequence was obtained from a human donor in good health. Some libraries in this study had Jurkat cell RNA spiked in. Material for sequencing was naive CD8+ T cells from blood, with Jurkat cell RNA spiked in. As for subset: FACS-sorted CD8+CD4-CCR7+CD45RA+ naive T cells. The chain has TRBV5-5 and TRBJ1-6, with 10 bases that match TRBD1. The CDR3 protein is CASSLIGTGVSYNSPLHF. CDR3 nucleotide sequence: TGTGCCAGCAGCTTGATCGGGACAGGGGTCTCCTATAATTCACCCCTCCACTTT.